These 21 T cell receptor beta chains originate from one sample sequenced in a study of blood T cells in healthy people across ages. A second about 7 to 11 cycle PCR used barcoded and J-beta primers. TCRdb passed the 5' RACE reads through MiXCR, listing each CDR3 protein once. The data show more than 900,000 distinct CDR3 sequences, less than 25% seen once. These data were also filed under a second study, of T cells of mothers and their children.

Specimen: blood. These receptors came from a girl aged 2-10 years in good health.

This clonotype has more than one count but fewer than ten. The rearrangement links TRBV5-5 to TRBJ2-6; no firm D call. With 1 base removed from V and 0 bases from J, the gap between germline ends came to 8 bases. This CDR3 spans 16 amino acids. CDR1 is SGHKS and CDR2 is YYEKEE in the germline V gene (reference sequence). In DNA, the CDR3 is TGTGCCAGCAGCTTGTATGCCAACTCTGGGGCCAACGTCCTGACTTTC. Amino acid sequence: CASSLYANSGANVLTF.

This clonotype was counted between two and nine times. This chain joins TRBV7-9 and TRBJ2-1, with D tentatively TRBD1 (5 bases). The CDR3 runs to 14 residues. Trimming shortened V by 0 bases and J by 5 bases, and 8 bases separated the two germline ends. The V gene's germline CDR1 is SEHNR and CDR2 FQNEAQ (reference sequence). CDR3 protein: CASSLAGEDNEQFF. In nucleotides, the CDR3 is TGTGCCAGCAGCTTAGCAGGGGAAGACAATGAGCAGTTCTTC.

This sequence joins TRBV14 and TRBJ2-1; 7 positions match TRBD1. Trimming removed 0 bases from V and 8 bases from J; junction bases left unmatched: 7. This CDR3 region has 15 residues. In germline, CDR1 is SGHDN, CDR2 FVKESK. The CDR3 bases are TGTGCCAGCAGCCAAGAAACTACAGGGGATCATGAGCAGTTCTTC. Translating gives CASSQETTGDHEQFF.

V and J are TRBV4-2 and TRBJ2-7; D not resolved. Germline assignment: CDR1 LGHNA and CDR2 YNFKEQ. The CDR3 runs to 14 residues. Between the trimmed V and J ends, which lost 2 bases and 3 bases, there was a span of 11 bases. The CDR3 coding sequence is TGTGCCAGCAGCCAAACCCTCGGCCGCTACGAGCAGTACTTC. This codes for CASSQTLGRYEQYF.

The chain has TRBV13 and TRBJ2-1, with D possibly being TRBD2 (5 bases). The J call is in doubt because the DNA end fits TRBJ2-7 better. The CDR3 is 14 amino acids. Germline-derived CDR1 and CDR2 are PRHDT and FYEKMQ (reference sequence). The CDR3 region is CASSLTGKSYEQYF. In DNA, the CDR3 is TGTGCCAGCAGCCTGACCGGGAAATCCTACGAGCAGTACTTC.

The chain combines TRBV5-6 with TRBJ1-2; the D gene is possibly TRBD1 (5 bases). V was clipped by 4 bases and J by 4 bases, with 14 bases between them. Germline V CDR1 and CDR2: SGHDT, YYEEEE. CDR3 length equals 14 residues. Here the CDR3 DNA reads TGTGCCAGCAGCGTGAGGACATCCTTCTATGGCTACACCTTC. Its translation: CASSVRTSFYGYTF. Drawing the rest from reference TRBV5-6 and TRBJ1-2, the complete variable domain is DAGVTQSPTHLIKTRGQQVTLRCSPKSGHDTVSWYQQALGQGPQFIFQYYEEEERQRGNFPDRFSGHQFPNYSSELNVNALLLGDSALYLCASSVRTSFYGYTFGSGTRLTVV.

The rearrangement uses TRBV5-1 and TRBJ2-7, with D perhaps matching TRBD1 or TRBD2 (5 bases each). CDR3 length: 14 residues. The germline gives CDR1 SGHRS, CDR2 YFSETQ. The germline V and J ends were trimmed by 3 bases and 3 bases, with 13 bases remaining between them. The CDR3 loop is CASSWGSGGYEQYF. CDR3 DNA sequence: TGCGCCAGCAGCTGGGGGAGTGGGGGCTACGAGCAGTACTTC.

This clonotype was counted a few times. This CDR3 reads CSGLIGGDLGYEQYF. CDR3 coding DNA: TGCAGTGGGCTAATCGGAGGCGATCTGGGCTACGAGCAGTACTTC. This chain connects TRBV20-1 to TRBJ2-7; D might be TRBD2 (5 bases). The germline V gene encodes CDR1 DFQATT and CDR2 SNEGSKA (reference sequence). With 7 bases removed from V and 3 bases from J, the gap between germline ends came to 22 bases. This CDR3 spans 15 amino acids.

This clonotype was seen a handful of times. The genes are TRBV12-5 and TRBJ1-2; D is ambiguous. The CDR3 has 9 residues. Trimming cost V 5 bases and J 14 bases, with 9 bases left between them. Germline V gene lookup returns CDR1 LGHNT and CDR2 FRNRAP. For the CDR3, the DNA is TGTGCTAGTGGTCTGTCCATGACCTTC. Protein: CASGLSMTF.

This clonotype was counted a few times. The chain couples TRBV3-1 to TRBJ1-6, with D possibly matching TRBD1 (5 bases). CDR1 LGHDT and CDR2 YNNKEL come from the germline V gene (reference sequence). CDR3 length: 14 amino acids. Trimming left V 1 base short and J 9 bases short, with 10 bases between. The CDR3 region is CASSQGRDFSPLHF. The CDR3 region has the DNA TGTGCCAGCAGCCAAGGGCGGGACTTTTCACCCCTCCACTTT.

This clonotype came up a few times. The chain couples TRBV9 to TRBJ2-5; D remains ambiguous. Looked up from germline, CDR1 is SGDLS and CDR2 is YYNGEE. Between the trimmed V and J ends, which lost 0 bases and 1 base, there was a span of 7 bases. The CDR3 extends over 14 amino acids. The CDR3: CASSVGSSQETQYF. CDR3 coding DNA: TGTGCCAGCAGCGTAGGTTCCTCCCAAGAGACCCAGTACTTC.

V usage is TRBV29-1 and J usage is TRBJ2-1, with D tentatively TRBD2 (6 bases). V dropped 7 bases and J dropped 2 bases, with 12 bases sitting between them. Per the germline V gene, CDR1 is SQVTM and CDR2 is ANQGSEA. The CDR3 has 13 amino acids. Here the CDR3 reads CSGEEAAYNEQFF. CDR3 nucleotide sequence: TGCAGCGGGGAGGAGGCCGCCTACAATGAGCAGTTCTTC.

The genes are TRBV6-5 and TRBJ2-5; D unresolved. Gene TRBJ2-7 matches the end of the DNA better, so the J call may be wrong. In germline, CDR1 is MNHEY, CDR2 SVGAGI. The CDR3 extends over 13 amino acids. The CDR3 protein is CASSRSEIYEQYF. The DNA of the CDR3 is TGTGCCAGCAGTCGTAGTGAGATCTACGAGCAGTACTTC.

This clonotype has a handful of counts. The gene calls are TRBV7-9 and TRBJ1-2; a weak D match, TRBD1 (5 bases). Trimming pared 7 bases from V and 4 bases from J, leaving 10 bases between. The CDR3 spans 12 residues. Per the germline V gene, CDR1 is SEHNR and CDR2 is FQNEAQ (reference sequence). The CDR3 reads CASTQGTYGYTF. Here the CDR3 DNA reads TGTGCCAGCACCCAGGGTACCTATGGCTACACCTTC.

The chain recombines TRBV7-2 with TRBJ2-5; TRBD1 agrees at 10 bases. The length of the CDR3 is 17 residues. V dropped 3 bases and J dropped 3; count of bases not matched to a gene: 10. The germline CDR1 and CDR2 sequences are SGHTA and FQGNSA. The CDR3 is CASSFITIGQGEETQYF. The CDR3 nucleotides read TGTGCCAGCAGCTTTATAACCATCGGACAGGGGGAAGAGACCCAGTACTTC. Together with reference TRBV7-2 and TRBJ2-5, the CDR3 gives the full variable domain: GAGVSQSPSNKVTEKGKDVELRCDPISGHTALYWYRQSLGQGLEFLIYFQGNSAPDKSGLPSDRFSAERTGGSVSTLTIQRTQQEDSAVYLCASSFITIGQGEETQYFGPGTRLLVL.

This clonotype was seen a handful of times. The chain carries TRBV20-1 and TRBJ2-3, with 8 positions matching TRBD2. The CDR3 has 19 residues. Germline V CDR1 and CDR2: DFQATT, SNEGSKA (reference sequence). Trimming took 0 bases from V and 2 from J; bases not matched to a gene: 16. The CDR3 region has the DNA TGCAGTGCTAGAGAGAGCGGGGGAACTAGTTCTGATCCCACAGATACGCAGTATTTT. Translated, it gives CSARESGGTSSDPTDTQYF.

This clonotype came up a few times. The chain has TRBV27 and TRBJ2-7; D is undetermined. CDR3 length: 8 residues. The germline V gene has CDR1 MNHEY and CDR2 SMNVEV (reference sequence). V dropped 10 bases and J dropped 5 bases, with 3 bases sitting between them. DNA for the CDR3: TGTGCCAAAAACGAGCAGTACTTC. Amino acids: CAKNEQYF.

The gene calls are TRBV14 and TRBJ2-1, with D perhaps given as TRBD1 or TRBD2 (5 bases each). The J call may be faulty, since TRBJ2-5 better matches the DNA end. Germline CDR1 SGHDN, CDR2 FVKESK. The CDR3 is made up of 14 amino acids. The CDR3: CASSPDWDGETQYF. The CDR3 DNA is TGTGCCAGCAGCCCGGATTGGGACGGCGAGACCCAGTACTTC.

This clonotype was counted only a few times. The chain recombines TRBV9 with TRBJ1-6, with a tentative D call TRBD1 (5 bases). CDR3 length: 15 amino acids. Germline CDR1 reads SGDLS; CDR2 reads YYNGEE. V lost 2 bases to trimming and J lost 6 bases, with 12 bases between them. DNA for the CDR3: TGTGCCAGCAGCGTCTGGGGCAATCCTAATTCACCCCTCCACTTT. As protein: CASSVWGNPNSPLHF.

The chain recombines TRBV10-3 with TRBJ2-7, with 12 bases lining up with TRBD2. The end of the DNA aligns better with TRBJ2-5, so the J call may be wrong. CDR3 length: 15 amino acids. Germline V gene data show CDR1 as ENHRY and CDR2 as SYGVKD. The CDR3 bases are TGTGCCATCAGTAAAGGGACTAGCGGGCAAGAGACCCAGTACTTC. Its translation is CAISKGTSGQETQYF.

The chain links TRBV20-1 to TRBJ2-1; TRBD2 aligns across 13 bases. Germline CDR1 DFQATT, CDR2 SNEGSKA (reference sequence). The CDR3 covers 13 residues. Germline trimming cut 6 bases from V and 9 bases from J; bases unmatched to any gene: 5. This chain's CDR3 is CSAGTSGISEQFF. The CDR3, as DNA: TGCAGTGCCGGGACTAGCGGGATTAGTGAGCAGTTCTTC.